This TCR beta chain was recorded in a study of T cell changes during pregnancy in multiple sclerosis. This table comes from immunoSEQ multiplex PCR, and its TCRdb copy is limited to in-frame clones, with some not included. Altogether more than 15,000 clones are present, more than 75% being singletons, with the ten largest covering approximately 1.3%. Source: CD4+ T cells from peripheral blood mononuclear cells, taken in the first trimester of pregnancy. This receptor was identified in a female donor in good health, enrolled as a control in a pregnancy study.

CDR3 sequence reads: CASSLGGQNTEAFF. CDR3 bases: TGCGCCAGCAGCTTGGGGGGCCAGAACACTGAAGCTTTCTTT. This chain links TRBV5-1 with TRBJ1-1, with D maybe TRBD1 (5 bases). Trimming stripped 0 bases from V and 1 base from J, with 7 bases between. Germline CDR1 SGHRS, CDR2 YFSETQ. The CDR3 loop spans 14 amino acids.